This TCR beta chain was recorded in a study of OX40 agonist ivuxolimab in advanced cancers. This clone appeared a few times. What it binds is unknown. CDR3 size: 14 residues. Deletions cut 0 bases from V and 0 bases from J, with 6 bases between. CDR1 is SGHVS and CDR2 is FQNEAQ in the germline V gene. Generated by immunoSEQ multiplex PCR, the TCRdb table keeps only in-frame clones and is missing some. Of 60,000 to 85,000 clones in the sample, roughly 80% were seen once. Study-wide points: With doses of 0.1 to 3.0 mg/kg, CD4+ and CD8+ blood T cells had undergone clonal expansion by week 6.

Source: CD4+ or CD8+ T cells sorted from blood, taken in a trial of the OX40 agonist ivuxolimab. The TCR comes from an adult with an advanced solid tumor such as melanoma, head and neck, liver or kidney cancer. The genes are TRBV7-8 and TRBJ2-7; D ambiguous. The CDR3 bases are TGTGCCAGCAGCTTAGCAGGCAGCTCCTACGAGCAGTACTTC. The encoded protein is CASSLAGSSYEQYF.